A selection of T cell receptor beta chains follows, all from one sample in a study of T cells in Graves' hyperthyroidism and ophthalmopathy. TCRdb redid the calling of the multiplex PCR reads with MiXCR, one entry per CDR3 protein. This sample carries 250,000 to 300,000 distinct CDR3 sequences, about an eighth of them seen once, and the ten largest clones take approximately 7.9%. Sample: blood. These receptors all stem from a woman aged 40 to 50 with Graves' hyperthyroidism. Both conserved end residues are trimmed from each CDR3.

>TRBJ2-3|TRBV7-3
ASSLRDTDTQY
>TRBJ1-2|TRBV9
ASSVEGQKAYGYT
>TRBJ1-1|TRBV12-3/TRBV12-4
ASSLVQEGEAF
>TRBJ1-2|TRBV5-6
ASSLAGQPYGYT
>TRBJ2-1|TRBV2
ASLGRFGEQF
>TRBJ2-1|TRBV20-1
SARAREGRSSYNEQF
>TRBJ1-2|TRBV28
ASSSAAGDYGYT
>TRBJ1-1|TRBV29-1
SGTGGTEAF
>TRBJ2-3|TRBV12-3/TRBV12-4
ASSKLTGGADTQY
>TRBJ1-6|TRBV12-3/TRBV12-4
ASSPGRGVNSPLH
>TRBJ1-3|TRBV10-3
AIRNSDGNSGNTIY
>TRBJ2-3|TRBV20-1
SATVADTQY
>TRBJ2-3|TRBV15
ATSRDPGDTQY
>TRBJ2-5|TRBV29-1
STGLGGETQY
>TRBJ1-6|TRBV27
ARSSTGLSNSPLH